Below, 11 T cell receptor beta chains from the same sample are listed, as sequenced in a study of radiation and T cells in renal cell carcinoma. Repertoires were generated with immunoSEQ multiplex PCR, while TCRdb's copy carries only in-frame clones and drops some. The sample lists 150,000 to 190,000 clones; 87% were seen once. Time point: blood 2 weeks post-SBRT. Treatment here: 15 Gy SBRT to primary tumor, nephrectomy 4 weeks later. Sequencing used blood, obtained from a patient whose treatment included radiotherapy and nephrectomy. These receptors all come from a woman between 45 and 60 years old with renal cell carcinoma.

The CDR3 sequence is CASSEQKGLAGNTIYF. The DNA for the CDR3 is TGTGCCAGCAGCGAACAAAAGGGGTTAGCTGGAAACACCATATATTTT. The chain uses TRBV7-2 and TRBJ1-3, with D tentatively TRBD1 (5 bases). Per the germline V gene, CDR1 is SGHTA and CDR2 is FQGNSA. This CDR3 spans 16 amino acids. V was clipped by 5 bases and J by 2 bases, with 16 bases between them.

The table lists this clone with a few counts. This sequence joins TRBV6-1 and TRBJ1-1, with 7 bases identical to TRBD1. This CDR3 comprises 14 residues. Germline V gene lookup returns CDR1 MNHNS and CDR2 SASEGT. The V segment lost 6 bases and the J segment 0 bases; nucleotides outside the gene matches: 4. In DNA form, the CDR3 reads TGTGCCAGCAGGACAGGGTACATGAACACTGAAGCTTTCTTT. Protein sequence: CASRTGYMNTEAFF.

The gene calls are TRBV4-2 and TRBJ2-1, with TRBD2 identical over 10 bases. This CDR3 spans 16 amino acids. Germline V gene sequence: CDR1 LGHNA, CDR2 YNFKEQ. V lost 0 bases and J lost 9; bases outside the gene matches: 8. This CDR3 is CASSQEVAGGPGEQFF. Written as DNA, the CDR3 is TGTGCCAGCAGCCAAGAAGTAGCGGGGGGCCCTGGTGAGCAGTTCTTC.

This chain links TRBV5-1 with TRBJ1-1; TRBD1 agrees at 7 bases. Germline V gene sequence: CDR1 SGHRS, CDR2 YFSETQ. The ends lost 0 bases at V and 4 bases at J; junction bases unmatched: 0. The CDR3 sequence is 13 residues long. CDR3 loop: CASSLEGATEAFF. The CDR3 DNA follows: TGCGCCAGCAGCTTGGAGGGGGCCACTGAAGCTTTCTTT.

The CDR3 loop reads CASSSLAQSDTQYF. CDR3 nucleotide sequence: TGTGCCAGCAGCTCACTAGCCCAATCAGATACGCAGTATTTT. The chain carries TRBV7-3 and TRBJ2-3, with a tentative D call TRBD2 (6 bases). Germline lookup yields CDR1 SGHTA and CDR2 FQGTGA. V dropped 4 bases and J dropped 4 bases, with 12 bases sitting between them. The CDR3 totals 14 residues.

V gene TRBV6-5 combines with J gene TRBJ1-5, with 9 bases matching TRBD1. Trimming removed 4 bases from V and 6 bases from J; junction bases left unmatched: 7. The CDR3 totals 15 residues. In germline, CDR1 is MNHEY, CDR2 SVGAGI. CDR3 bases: TGTGCCAGCAGTTCGACAGGGGGAACGGGTCAGCCCCAGCATTTT. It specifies CASSSTGGTGQPQHF.

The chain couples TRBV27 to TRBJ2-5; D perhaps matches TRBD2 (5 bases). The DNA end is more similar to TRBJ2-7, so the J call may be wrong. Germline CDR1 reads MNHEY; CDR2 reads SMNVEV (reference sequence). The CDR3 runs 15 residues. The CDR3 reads CASSFRTGSSYEQYF. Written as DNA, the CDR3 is TGTGCCAGCAGTTTCCGGACGGGGAGCTCCTACGAGCAGTACTTC.

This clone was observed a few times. Here the CDR3 reads CASTTSGLTEAFF. The DNA of the CDR3 is TGTGCCAGCACCACCTCAGGGCTCACTGAAGCTTTCTTT. The chain has TRBV6-5 and TRBJ1-1; possible D gene TRBD1, 5 bases. There are 13 residues in the CDR3. Germline values: CDR1 MNHEY, CDR2 SVGAGI. Between the trimmed V and J ends, which lost 7 bases and 4 bases, there was a span of 13 bases.

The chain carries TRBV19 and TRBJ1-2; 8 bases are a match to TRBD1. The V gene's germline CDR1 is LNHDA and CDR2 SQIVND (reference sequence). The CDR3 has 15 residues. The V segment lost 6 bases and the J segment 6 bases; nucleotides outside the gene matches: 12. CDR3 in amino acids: CASSFRDRRVDGYTF. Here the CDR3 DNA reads TGTGCCAGTAGCTTCCGGGACAGGCGGGTTGATGGCTACACCTTC.

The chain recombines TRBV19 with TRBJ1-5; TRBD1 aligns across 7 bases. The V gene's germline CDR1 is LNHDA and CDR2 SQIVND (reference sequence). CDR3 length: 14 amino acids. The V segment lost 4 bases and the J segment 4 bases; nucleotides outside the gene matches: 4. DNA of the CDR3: TGTGCCAGTAGTAAGGACAGGCCTAATCAGCCCCAGCATTTT. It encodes CASSKDRPNQPQHF.

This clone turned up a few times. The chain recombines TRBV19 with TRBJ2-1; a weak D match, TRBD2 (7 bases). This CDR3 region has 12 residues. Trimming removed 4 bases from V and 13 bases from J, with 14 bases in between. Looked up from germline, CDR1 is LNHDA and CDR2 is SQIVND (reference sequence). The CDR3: CASSTEGGPQFF. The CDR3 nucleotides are TGTGCCAGTAGTACCGAGGGGGGGCCTCAGTTCTTC.